Given below is one T cell receptor (beta chain) in context. Its antigen remains unknown. The germline gives CDR1 SEHNR, CDR2 FQNEAQ (reference sequence). Trimming took 4 bases from V and 10 from J; bases not matched to a gene: 6. This CDR3 has 14 residues. The entry originates in a study of human T cells and chemical hapten exposure. Whole-study results and caveats: DPC sensitization produced no change in TCRs with frequency above 1 in 1000.

MiXCR was run by TCRdb on the RACE reads, yielding one entry per CDR3 protein. The data contain more than 85,000 distinct CDR3 sequences, approximately 36% of them seen just once; the ten biggest clones take up around 2.5%. Described time point: patch test 3, about 24 weeks after DPC sensitization. Treatment in this sample: therapeutic diphenylcyclopropenone sensitization with weekly scalp DPC. Every patch test was put on after a blood sample was taken. This receptor was obtained from a man aged 35-49 years with alopecia areata. Some clones in this sample may be carry-over from other donors' samples. The V and J genes are TRBV7-9 and TRBJ2-3; 12 positions agree with TRBD2. The sequences come from whole blood, collected in connection with sensitization to the hapten diphenylcyclopropenone (DPC). CDR3 residues: CASSSLAGGLSQYF. CDR3 nucleotides: TGTGCCAGCAGCTCGCTAGCGGGAGGGCTTTCGCAGTATTTT.